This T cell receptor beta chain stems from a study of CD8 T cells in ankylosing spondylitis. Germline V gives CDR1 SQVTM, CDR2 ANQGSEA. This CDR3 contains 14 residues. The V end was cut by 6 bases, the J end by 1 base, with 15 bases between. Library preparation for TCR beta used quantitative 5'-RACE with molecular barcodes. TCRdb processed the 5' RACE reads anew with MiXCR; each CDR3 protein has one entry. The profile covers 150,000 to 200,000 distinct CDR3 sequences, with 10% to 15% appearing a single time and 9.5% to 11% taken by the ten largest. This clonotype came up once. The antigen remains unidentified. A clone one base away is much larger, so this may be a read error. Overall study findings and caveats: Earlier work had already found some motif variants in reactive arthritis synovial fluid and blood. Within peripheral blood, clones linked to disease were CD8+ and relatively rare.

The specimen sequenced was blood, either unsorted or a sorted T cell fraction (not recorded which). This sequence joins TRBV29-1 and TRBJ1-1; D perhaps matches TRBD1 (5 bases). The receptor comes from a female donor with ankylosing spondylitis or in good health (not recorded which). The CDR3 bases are TGCAGCGTGGGACGGGGCGGGAGGAACACTGAAGCTTTCTTT. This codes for CSVGRGGRNTEAFF.